This T cell receptor beta chain was sequenced in a study of CD4 and CD8 cells across lung adenocarcinoma regions listed by TCRdb under 2018. Study-level background: To look at intratumor heterogeneity in the T cell receptor repertoire, the study compared tumor centers against tumor margins.

Comments on this clonotype: Its cognate antigen has yet to be identified. One end of the junction is discordant with germline, which a read error may explain.

The library was built by means of PCR. Sequencer: HiSeq X Ten. The public reads were reanalyzed by TCRdb: fastp trimming at Q25, MiXCR alignment, in-frame beta chains only. Identical CDR3 protein sequences are pooled into one entry, listed with their most common genes and DNA. This sample gives roughly 25,000 distinct CDR3 sequences in total; more than 45% of them show up just once. Of the sample, 40% to 50% is held by the ten largest clones. Donors were patients with localized lung adenocarcinoma, a subtype of non-small cell lung cancer. These samples came from the centers of localized lung adenocarcinomas. For TCR repertoire analysis, CD8+ T cells from tumor tissue were profiled apart from CD4+ T cells. The CDR3 goes from the cysteine to the phenylalanine over 11 residues. Of all the DNA, just the CDR3 is kept, 33 bases in frame from base 1. The germline V gene provides CDR1 ENHRY and CDR2 SYGVKD.

Recombination connected TRBV10-3 to TRBJ2-3; TRBD2 could be the D gene, as 5 bases match. This clonotype was sampled from a male donor with lung adenocarcinoma. The CD4 and CD8 labels of this study may be unreliable. Input material: CD8+ T cells from the center of a lung tumor. The cell subset or site label here, explained by the study, means: tumor center region. The CDR3 in this case is CALGGKNTQYF. The DNA sequence is TGTGCGCTCGGAGGCAAAAATACTCAGTACTTT.